This T cell receptor (beta chain) was recorded in a study of blood T cell repertoires in COVID-19. Study-level background: Samples came from the United States, Italy and Spain, spanning acute and convalescent COVID-19.

The length of the CDR3 is 15 residues. The V gene's germline CDR1 is SGHRS and CDR2 YFSETQ. Trimming cost V 4 bases and J 8 bases; bases outside gene matches: 11. In the authors' methods: Nucleated cell number was recorded as an estimate derived from reference gene primer amplification. Only in-frame clones appear in the TCRdb table, and some are missing; sequencing was by immunoSEQ multiplex PCR. The V and J calls and clone size come from that table; D and trimming were worked out from the DNA. The sample consists of some 140,000 clones, 85% of them appearing once. The TCR comes from a human donor in a cohort sampled during active COVID-19. The rearrangement joins TRBV5-1 to TRBJ1-2, with 10 bases aligning to TRBD1. Sequenced material: peripheral blood. In nucleotides, the CDR3 is TGCGCCAGCAGCACCCGACAGGGGGCCTTGGAGGGCTACACCTTC. Its protein product is CASSTRQGALEGYTF.